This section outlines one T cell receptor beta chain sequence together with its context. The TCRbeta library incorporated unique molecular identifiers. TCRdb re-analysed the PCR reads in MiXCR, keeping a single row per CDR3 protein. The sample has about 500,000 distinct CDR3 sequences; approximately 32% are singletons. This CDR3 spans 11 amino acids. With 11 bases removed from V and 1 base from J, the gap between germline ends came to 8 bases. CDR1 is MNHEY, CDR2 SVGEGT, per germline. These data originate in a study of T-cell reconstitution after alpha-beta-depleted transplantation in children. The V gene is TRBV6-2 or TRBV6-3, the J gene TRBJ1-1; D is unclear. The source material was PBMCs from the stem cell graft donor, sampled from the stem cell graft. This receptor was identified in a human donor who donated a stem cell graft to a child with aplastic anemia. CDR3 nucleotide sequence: TGTGCCTGTAGGTGGAACACTGAAGCTTTCTTT. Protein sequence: CACRWNTEAFF.